This TCR beta chain was obtained from a study of shared clonotypes between healthy human individuals. Study information: Two women and a few men aged 18 to 49 served as donors. Each donor's CD4 naive and CD4 memory cells filled three plates apiece, CD8 naive two, and CD8 memory one. Study-wide results and limits: Non-shared clonotypes had lower generation probabilities than clonotypes shared by all four sorted-subset donors. Sequencing depth was predicted to influence how clonotypes are shared among donors.

This CDR3 region has 15 residues. V lost 3 bases to trimming and J lost 2 bases, with 14 bases between them. Germline V gene sequence: CDR1 SEHNR, CDR2 FQNEAQ (reference sequence). Data came from immunoSEQ multiplex PCR; TCRdb stores just in-frame clones and leaves some out. The sample yields around 320,000 clones, 87% seen once. This clone was found a few times. Its antigen is not known. This clonotype was obtained from a man aged 18 to 30 in good health. V gene TRBV7-9 combines with J gene TRBJ2-7; D is perhaps TRBD2 (7 bases). Sequences were obtained from memory CD8+ T cells sorted from blood. This sample's subset: CD45RO+ cells pooled with CCR7-negative TemRA cells. The CDR3 coding sequence is TGTGCCAGCAGCTTCAAGACGGGGGGCACCTACGAGCAGTACTTC. It codes for CASSFKTGGTYEQYF.